This entry lists 21 T cell receptor beta chains sequenced from one sample in a study of molecular identifiers for immune sequencing clone quantification. TCRdb recomputed calls from the PCR reads with MiXCR, one row per CDR3 protein. Seen here are approximately 40,000 distinct CDR3 sequences, approximately 18% observed once, and the top ten hold around 7%. What was sequenced was naive CD8+ T cells from blood, with Jurkat cell RNA spiked in. Subset of the sample: FACS-sorted CD8+CD4-CCR7+CD45RA+ naive T cells. The receptors were sampled from a human donor in good health. Some libraries in this study had Jurkat cell RNA spiked in.

This clonotype was detected many times. The chain combines TRBV7-2 with TRBJ2-7; perhaps TRBD1 as D (5 bases). V was pared by 1 base and J by 3 bases, with 10 bases between. CDR3 size: 14 residues. Germline V gene data show CDR1 as SGHTA and CDR2 as FQGNSA. The CDR3 here is CASSLDVGVYEQYF. The CDR3 DNA is TGTGCCAGCAGCTTAGATGTAGGGGTCTACGAGCAGTACTTC.

This clonotype has ten or more counts. The J gene is TRBJ2-7, the V gene TRBV6-2 or TRBV6-3, with TRBD1 identical over 9 bases. V dropped 6 bases and J dropped 1; count of bases not matched to a gene: 7. Germline CDR1 MNHEY, CDR2 SVGEGT. The CDR3 has 15 residues. DNA of the CDR3: TGTGCCAGCAGCCATTCCGGGACAGGGTCCTACGAGCAGTACTTC. It codes for CASSHSGTGSYEQYF.

This clonotype showed up many times. The gene calls are TRBV5-6 and TRBJ2-7; no clear D gene. This CDR3 has 12 amino acids. V lost 1 base and J 3 bases, leaving 5 bases between the germline ends. In germline, CDR1 is SGHDT, CDR2 YYEEEE. The CDR3 sequence: CASSLTGYEQYF. Here the CDR3 DNA reads TGTGCCAGCAGCTTGACGGGCTACGAGCAGTACTTC.

This clonotype was counted many times. The gene calls are TRBV10-3 and TRBJ2-4; 9 bases are shared with TRBD2. Germline V gene sequence: CDR1 ENHRY, CDR2 SYGVKD. The CDR3 runs to 17 residues. V lost 6 bases and J lost 0; bases outside the gene matches: 9. The CDR3 loop is CAISPRASGKAKNIQYF. The CDR3 nucleotides read TGTGCCATCAGCCCCCGGGCTAGCGGGAAAGCCAAAAACATTCAGTACTTC.

This sequence joins TRBV12-3 or TRBV12-4 and TRBJ2-1; D remains unclear. The CDR3 extends over 11 amino acids. Trimming shortened V by 4 bases and J by 15 bases, and 13 bases separated the two germline ends. The CDR3 reads CASSSGPLSFF. For the CDR3, the DNA is TGTGCCAGCAGTTCCGGCCCTCTTTCGTTCTTC.

This chain joins TRBV27 and TRBJ2-7, with a possible D match to TRBD2 (5 bases). CDR1 and CDR2 (germline): MNHEY, SMNVEV (reference sequence). CDR3 length: 15 amino acids. V lost 4 bases to trimming and J lost 1 base, with 14 bases between them. This chain's CDR3 is CASSSVRAVSYEQYF. The DNA of the CDR3 is TGTGCCAGCAGTTCGGTGCGGGCCGTTTCCTACGAGCAGTACTTC.

This clonotype was seen repeatedly, ten times or more. The chain uses TRBV13 and TRBJ2-5; TRBD2 agrees at 11 bases. This CDR3 contains 16 residues. The J segment lost 2 bases and the V segment lost 0 bases, leaving 2 bases of the junction unmatched. Germline V gene data show CDR1 as PRHDT and CDR2 as FYEKMQ (reference sequence). This CDR3 reads CASSLGTSGSQETQYF. The DNA for the CDR3 is TGTGCCAGCAGCTTAGGAACTAGCGGGAGTCAAGAGACCCAGTACTTC.

V usage is TRBV7-6 and J usage is TRBJ2-7; no definite D call. This CDR3 contains 13 residues. Germline CDR1 reads SGHVS; CDR2 reads FNYEAQ. Between the trimmed V and J ends, which lost 0 bases and 3 bases, there was a span of 6 bases. CDR3 region: CASSLAVGYEQYF. DNA for the CDR3: TGTGCCAGCAGCTTAGCGGTGGGCTACGAGCAGTACTTC.

In the case of this clonotype: A much larger clone differs by one base, so this may be a read error. V gene TRBV28 combines with J gene TRBJ2-1; TRBD2 agrees at 9 bases. Germline V gene sequence: CDR1 MDHEN, CDR2 SYDVKM. The length of the CDR3 is 15 residues. DNA for the CDR3: TGTGCCAGCAGTTTAGGGACTAGCTCCTACAATGAGCTGTTCTTC. Its translation is CASSLGTSSYNELFF.

Only a few counts were recorded for this clonotype. V and J are TRBV5-6 and TRBJ1-5, with unresolved D. The CDR3 consists of 15 residues. The germline CDR1 and CDR2 sequences are SGHDT and YYEEEE. The V end was cut by 4 bases, the J end by 0 bases, with 11 bases between. Written as DNA, the CDR3 is TGTGCCAGCAGCCCGACGCCGAATAGCAATCAGCCCCAGCATTTT. Translating it yields CASSPTPNSNQPQHF.

This clonotype has a handful of counts. The rearrangement uses TRBV28 and TRBJ2-3; 12 positions agree with TRBD2. V was clipped by 6 bases and J by 4 bases; unmatched bases: 2. The CDR3 loop spans 14 amino acids. Looked up from germline, CDR1 is MDHEN and CDR2 is SYDVKM. CDR3 DNA sequence: TGTGCCAGCAGAGGACTAGCGGGACCAGATACGCAGTATTTT. It specifies CASRGLAGPDTQYF.

This clonotype was seen a handful of times. The V call is TRBV28, the J call TRBJ2-2, with TRBD1 matching 7 bases. CDR1 and CDR2 from the germline V gene are MDHEN and SYDVKM. This CDR3 has 16 residues. V lost 6 bases, J lost 0 bases, and 7 bases stayed unmatched. This CDR3 is CASRGTDLPNTGELFF. For the CDR3, the DNA is TGTGCCAGCAGGGGGACAGACCTTCCGAACACCGGGGAGCTGTTTTTT.

This clonotype was seen many times. V usage is TRBV2 and J usage is TRBJ1-5, with a possible D match to TRBD1 (6 bases). This CDR3 contains 17 residues. Germline lookup yields CDR1 SNHLY and CDR2 FYNNEI. The V gene lost 2 bases and the J gene lost 3 bases, with 17 bases spanning the gap. Here the CDR3 DNA reads TGTGCCAGCAGTGAAATCAACAGGGTTTCAGACAATCAGCCCCAGCATTTT. Its translation: CASSEINRVSDNQPQHF.

This clonotype was recorded at least ten times. CDR3: CASSLARLAGGSYNEQFF. For the CDR3, the DNA is TGTGCCAGCAGTTTAGCGAGACTAGCGGGAGGTTCCTACAATGAGCAGTTCTTC. This rearrangement joins TRBV12-3 or TRBV12-4 to TRBJ2-1; 13 bases are a match to TRBD2. The CDR3 consists of 18 residues. Trimming took 0 bases from V and 1 from J; bases not matched to a gene: 3.

This clonotype appeared a few times. V and J are TRBV13 and TRBJ2-2; 14 bases are shared with TRBD2. After removal of 4 bases from V and 5 bases from J, the junction contained 15 bases not matched to a gene. In germline, CDR1 is PRHDT, CDR2 FYEKMQ (reference sequence). The CDR3 contains 20 residues. CDR3 bases: TGTGCCAGCAGCTCATACCACCCGGGACTAGCGGGAGTTTTTACCGGGGAGCTGTTTTTT. As protein: CASSSYHPGLAGVFTGELFF.

This clonotype has a count of ten or more. The chain combines TRBV21-1 with TRBJ2-1; TRBD1 is taken as the D call from the table, unchecked against the DNA. TRBV21-1 corresponds to a pseudogene. The CDR3 covers 12 residues. The CDR3 here is CASSTGTNEQFF. For the CDR3, the DNA is TGTGCCAGCAGCACCGGGACAAATGAGCAGTTCTTC.

This clonotype showed up many times. The CDR3 nucleotides are TGTGCCAGCAGTCTAACAGGGGATCAGCCCCAGCATTTT. Protein: CASSLTGDQPQHF. The V call is TRBV7-9, the J call TRBJ1-5; 7 nucleotides align to TRBD1. The germline gives CDR1 SEHNR, CDR2 FQNEAQ (reference sequence). This CDR3 region has 13 residues. Trimming at V came to 6 bases and at J to 5 bases, leaving 4 bases not matched to a gene.

This sequence joins TRBV12-3 or TRBV12-4 and TRBJ1-3, with D possibly matching TRBD1 (5 bases). CDR3 length: 14 residues. V was pared by 4 bases and J by 6 bases, with 13 bases between. As DNA, the CDR3 is TGTGCCAGCAGTTGGGGGGTAGGTGAAAACACCATATATTTT. Its protein is CASSWGVGENTIYF.

This clonotype was seen repeatedly, ten times or more. This chain joins TRBV28 and TRBJ2-4; D is unresolved. Germline V gene data show CDR1 as MDHEN and CDR2 as SYDVKM. CDR3 length equals 16 residues. V lost 3 bases, J lost 2 bases, and 14 bases lay in between. The CDR3 DNA sequence: TGTGCCAGCAGTTTCGGGCCAAGGGATCCCAAAAACATTCAGTACTTC. Translating it yields CASSFGPRDPKNIQYF.

The J gene is TRBJ2-7, the V gene TRBV4-2, with D possibly TRBD2 on 7 matching bases. This CDR3 contains 14 residues. Germline-derived CDR1 and CDR2 are LGHNA and YNFKEQ. V lost 1 base to trimming and J lost 2 bases, with 9 bases between them. CDR3 DNA sequence: TGTGCCAGCAGCCAAGGGGGGGGCCCCTACGAGCAGTACTTC. Translated: CASSQGGGPYEQYF.

This clonotype was recorded many times. This chain links TRBV6-5 with TRBJ1-5; perhaps TRBD1 as D (5 bases). The CDR3 runs to 13 residues. With 2 bases removed from V and 5 bases from J, the gap between germline ends came to 7 bases. Germline V gene data show CDR1 as MNHEY and CDR2 as SVGAGI. CDR3 DNA sequence: TGTGCCAGCAGTTACGCCAGGGATCAGCCCCAGCATTTT. Translating it yields CASSYARDQPQHF.